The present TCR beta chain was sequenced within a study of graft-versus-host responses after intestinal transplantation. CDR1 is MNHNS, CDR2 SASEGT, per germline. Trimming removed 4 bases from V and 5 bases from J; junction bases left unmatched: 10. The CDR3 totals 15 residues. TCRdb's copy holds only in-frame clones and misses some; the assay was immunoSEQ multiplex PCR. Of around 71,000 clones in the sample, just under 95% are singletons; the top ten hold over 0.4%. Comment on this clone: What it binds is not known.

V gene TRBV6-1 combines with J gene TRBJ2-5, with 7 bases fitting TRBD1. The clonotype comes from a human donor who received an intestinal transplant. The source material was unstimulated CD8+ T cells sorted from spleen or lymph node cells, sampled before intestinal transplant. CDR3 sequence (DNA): TGTGCCAGCAGTGGCGTGACAGGGTCGGGGGAGACCCAGTACTTC. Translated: CASSGVTGSGETQYF.